This T cell receptor beta chain comes out of a study of early T cells in non-severe SARS-CoV-2 infection. General study points: Matching against VDJdb likely underestimated virus-specific expansions, favoring anti-spike CD8.

Germline CDR1 and CDR2: SGHTS and YDEGEE. V lost 4 bases and J lost 0; bases outside the gene matches: 9. This CDR3 has 18 residues. For this clonotype: Its antigen remains unknown.

Each cDNA molecule carried a unique molecular identifier. TCRdb recomputed calls from the 5' RACE reads with MiXCR, one row per CDR3 protein. Among tens of thousands of distinct CDR3 sequences listed, 8% to 13% were seen once. Sequenced material: whole blood. V is TRBV5-8 and J is TRBJ2-6; 8 nucleotides line up with TRBD2. The source is an adult who was a healthcare worker with PCR-confirmed SARS-CoV-2 infection or an uninfected control (not recorded which). The CDR3 here is CASSAPGGGNSGANVLTF. Written as DNA, the CDR3 is TGTGCCAGCAGCGCCCCGGGAGGGGGTAACTCTGGGGCCAACGTCCTGACTTTC.